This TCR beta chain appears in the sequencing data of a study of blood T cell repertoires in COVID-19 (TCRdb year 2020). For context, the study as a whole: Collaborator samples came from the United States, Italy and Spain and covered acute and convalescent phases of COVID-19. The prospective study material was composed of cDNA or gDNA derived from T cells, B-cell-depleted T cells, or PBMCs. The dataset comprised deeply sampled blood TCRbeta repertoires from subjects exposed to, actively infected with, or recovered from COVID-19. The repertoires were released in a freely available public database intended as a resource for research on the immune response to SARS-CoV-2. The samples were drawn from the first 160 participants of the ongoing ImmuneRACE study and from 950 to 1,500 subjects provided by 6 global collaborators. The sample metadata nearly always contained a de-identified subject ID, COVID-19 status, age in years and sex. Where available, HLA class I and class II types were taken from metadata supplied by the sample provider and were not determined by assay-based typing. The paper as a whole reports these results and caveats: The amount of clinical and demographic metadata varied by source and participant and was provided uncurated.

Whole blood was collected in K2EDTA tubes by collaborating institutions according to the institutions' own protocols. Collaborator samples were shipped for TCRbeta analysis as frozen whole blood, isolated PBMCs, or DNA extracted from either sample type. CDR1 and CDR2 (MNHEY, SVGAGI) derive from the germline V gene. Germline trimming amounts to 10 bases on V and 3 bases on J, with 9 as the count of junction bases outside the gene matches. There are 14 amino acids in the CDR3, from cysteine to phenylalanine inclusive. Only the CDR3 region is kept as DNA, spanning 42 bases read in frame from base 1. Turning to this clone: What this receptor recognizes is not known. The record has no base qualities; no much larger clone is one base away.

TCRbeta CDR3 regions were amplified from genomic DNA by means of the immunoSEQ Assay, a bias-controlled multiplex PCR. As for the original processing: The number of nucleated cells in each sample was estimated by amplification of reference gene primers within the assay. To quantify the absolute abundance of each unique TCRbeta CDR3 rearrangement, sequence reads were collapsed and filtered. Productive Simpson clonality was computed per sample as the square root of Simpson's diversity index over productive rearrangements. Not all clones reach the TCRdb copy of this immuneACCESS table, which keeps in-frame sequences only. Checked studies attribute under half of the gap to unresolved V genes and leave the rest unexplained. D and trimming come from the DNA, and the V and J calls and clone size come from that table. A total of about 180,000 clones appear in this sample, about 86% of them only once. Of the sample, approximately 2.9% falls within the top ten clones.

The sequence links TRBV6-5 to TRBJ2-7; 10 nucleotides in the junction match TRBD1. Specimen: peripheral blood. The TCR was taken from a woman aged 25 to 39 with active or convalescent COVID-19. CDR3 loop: CATGGDRGFYEQYF. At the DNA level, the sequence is TGTGCCACGGGGGGGGACAGGGGTTTCTACGAGCAGTACTTC.